This T cell receptor (beta chain) was observed in a study of CD8+ T cells in alopecia areata. Study at large: Treated patients were given 5 to 10 mg oral tofacitinib twice daily. Tofacitinib treatment spanned 6 to 18 months, with 6 months off drug afterward. Whole-study results and caveats: Compared with mice, patients displayed less clear TCR sharing, possibly for HLA-related reasons. Clonality exceeded that of normal scalp in lesional scalp, most notably in alopecia totalis/universalis.

The CDR3 loop spans 13 amino acids. Per germline, CDR1 LNHNV and CDR2 YYDKDF (reference sequence). V lost 3 bases and J 8 bases, leaving 11 bases between the germline ends. Alopecia areata patients provided lesional scalp punch biopsies and peripheral blood. To note about this clone: Its specificity is not known.

RNA extraction and reverse transcription yielded cDNA as sequencing template. Repertoires were generated with immunoSEQ multiplex PCR, while TCRdb's copy carries only in-frame clones and drops some. Of 15,000 to 20,000 clones listed, around 66% were seen once; the top ten hold 6.1%. This clonotype originated in a human donor with alopecia areata. Sequencing was performed on skin, taken at week 0. The chain couples TRBV15 to TRBJ1-5; D possibly corresponds to TRBD1 (5 bases). CDR3 sequence: CATSRTWGEPQHF. CDR3 DNA sequence: TGTGCCACCAGCAGGACCTGGGGGGAGCCCCAGCATTTT. Together with reference TRBV15 and TRBJ1-5, the CDR3 gives the full variable domain: DAMVIQNPRYQVTQFGKPVTLSCSQTLNHNVMYWYQQKSSQAPKLLFHYYDKDFNNEADTPDNFQSRRPNTSFCFLDIRSPGLGDTAMYLCATSRTWGEPQHFGDGTRLSIL.